The clone carrying this T cell receptor (beta chain) was counted between two and nine times. What it binds is unknown. These data originate in a study of beta chain features in type 1 diabetes. Study observations and caveats: cDNA sequencing could over-represent cells with high TCR expression. The study found fewer insertions and more deletions at VDJ junctions in type 1 diabetes patients.

Donors contributed one heparinised blood draw apiece, averaging around 120 mL. Trimming removed 10 bases from V and 7 bases from J; junction bases left unmatched: 5. CDR3 length: 11 amino acids. Germline loops: CDR1 LNHDA, CDR2 SQIVND (reference sequence). What was sequenced were expressed TCRB transcripts, since all of the isolated RNA had been reverse transcribed. Sequenced by immunoSEQ multiplex PCR; TCRdb stores in-frame clones only, minus some. This table holds approximately 37,000 clones, roughly 49% found once. Input material: central memory CD4+ T cells from blood. J is TRBJ1-2 and V is TRBV19; 8 bases line up with TRBD1. This receptor was taken from a woman aged 18-29 years in good health. As DNA, the CDR3 is TGTGCCATCGCGGACAGGGTTGGCTACACCTTC. Translated: CAIADRVGYTF.